This entry features one TCR beta chain sequence. Its antigen is not known. Researchers ran the PCR with 60 Vbeta and 13 Jbeta primers. Original handling: An analysis that came later counted tens of millions of unique TCR beta chains, some 11 million shared. The protocol was immunoSEQ multiplex PCR, while the TCRdb copy is restricted to in-frame clones and leaves out a portion. V and J calls and clone size are those listed in that table; D and trimming were worked out from the DNA. The sample shows roughly 170,000 clones, 60% to 80% of them seen only once. Trimming pared 0 bases from V and 8 bases from J, leaving 13 bases between. The CDR3 loop spans 14 amino acids. Germline CDR1 LNHDA, CDR2 SQIVND (reference sequence). The record originates from a study of cytomegalovirus exposure and HLA in healthy donors. The study's findings and limits: Apart from CMV serostatus, no immune exposure information was available.

The origin of this receptor is a woman in her fifties or sixties in good health and CMV-seropositive. This chain links TRBV19 with TRBJ1-2; D is unclear. The sample taken for sequencing was PBMCs. The CDR3 DNA is TGTGCCAGTAGTATAGAGGGAGGGCAAGGGGGCTACACCTTC. Its protein product is CASSIEGGQGGYTF.